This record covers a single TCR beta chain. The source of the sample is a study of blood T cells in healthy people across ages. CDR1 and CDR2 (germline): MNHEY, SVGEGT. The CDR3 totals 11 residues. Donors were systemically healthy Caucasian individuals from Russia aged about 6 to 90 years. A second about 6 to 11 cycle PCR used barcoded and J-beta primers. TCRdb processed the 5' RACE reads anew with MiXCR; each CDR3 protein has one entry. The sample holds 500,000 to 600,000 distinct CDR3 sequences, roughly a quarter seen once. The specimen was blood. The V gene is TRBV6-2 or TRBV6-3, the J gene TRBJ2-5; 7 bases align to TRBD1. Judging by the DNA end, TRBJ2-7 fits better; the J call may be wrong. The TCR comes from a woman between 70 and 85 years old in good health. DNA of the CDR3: TGTGCCAGCAGTGACAGGGACGAGCAGTACTTC. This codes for CASSDRDEQYF.